Listed below are T cell receptor beta chains from one sample, sequenced in a study of shared clonotypes between healthy human individuals. The protocol was immunoSEQ multiplex PCR, while the TCRdb copy is restricted to in-frame clones and leaves out a portion. The profile shows approximately 740,000 clones, roughly 70% of them singletons. The sequencing input was memory CD4+ T cells sorted from blood. Every receptor here comes from a woman between 25 and 40 years old in good health. CDR3s include the opening cysteine and the closing phenylalanine or tryptophan. Each record gives: V gene, J gene, clone size, D gene, CDR3 DNA, CDR3 protein. D genes are given only for firm matches. Expanded clones get a size class; other rows say once, few or many, or leave the size out.

v_call: TRBV4-2
j_call: TRBJ2-5
clone_size: -
d_call: -
cdr3_nt: TGTGCCAGCAGCGGAAGCGGGCAAGAGACCCAGTACTTC
cdr3_aa: CASSGSGQETQYF

v_call: TRBV2
j_call: TRBJ2-7
clone_size: few
d_call: TRBD1
cdr3_nt: TGTGCCAGCAGCCAGGAGGGACAGGGGTTAAGCGAGCAGTACTTC
cdr3_aa: CASSQEGQGLSEQYF

v_call: TRBV27
j_call: TRBJ2-6
clone_size: -
d_call: TRBD1
cdr3_nt: TGTGCCAGCAGCAACAGGGGCGCGGGCGCGGGGGCCAACGTCCTGACTTTC
cdr3_aa: CASSNRGAGAGANVLTF

v_call: TRBV6-1
j_call: TRBJ1-6
clone_size: -
d_call: -
cdr3_nt: TGTGCCAGCGGCCCAAGGGGTGATTCACCCCTCCACTTT
cdr3_aa: CASGPRGDSPLHF

v_call: TRBV5-4
j_call: TRBJ2-7
clone_size: -
d_call: TRBD1
cdr3_nt: TGTGCCAGCACGGGACAGGGGGCGGGGGAGCAGTACTTC
cdr3_aa: CASTGQGAGEQYF

v_call: TRBV28
j_call: TRBJ1-2
clone_size: -
d_call: -
cdr3_nt: TGTGCCAGCAATCTAGTGAAGGGGGGGAGGTATGGCTACACCTTC
cdr3_aa: CASNLVKGGRYGYTF

v_call: TRBV11-1
j_call: TRBJ1-2
clone_size: -
d_call: TRBD1
cdr3_nt: TGTGCCAGCAGCCCCCGAGCTTTGACAGGGGAGGATGGCTACACCTTC
cdr3_aa: CASSPRALTGEDGYTF

v_call: TRBV6-5
j_call: TRBJ2-7
clone_size: -
d_call: -
cdr3_nt: TGTGCCAGCAGCTCACGGGGCCGCGAGCAGTACTTC
cdr3_aa: CASSSRGREQYF

v_call: TRBV28
j_call: TRBJ2-7
clone_size: -
d_call: -
cdr3_nt: TGTGCCAGCAGTGCCCGTCCTTCCTACGAGCAGTACTTC
cdr3_aa: CASSARPSYEQYF

v_call: TRBV5-6
j_call: TRBJ2-7
clone_size: -
d_call: TRBD1
cdr3_nt: TGTGCCAGCAGCCCTCCCGGACAGGGAGGCGAGCAGTACTTC
cdr3_aa: CASSPPGQGGEQYF

v_call: TRBV5-4
j_call: TRBJ2-7
clone_size: -
d_call: -
cdr3_nt: TGTGCCAGCAGCCGGCCCTTACAGGGCCACGAGCAGTACTTC
cdr3_aa: CASSRPLQGHEQYF

v_call: TRBV29-1
j_call: TRBJ2-3
clone_size: few
d_call: TRBD2
cdr3_nt: TGCAGCGTTGGTAGCGGGACGAGCACAGATACGCAGTATTTT
cdr3_aa: CSVGSGTSTDTQYF

v_call: TRBV19
j_call: TRBJ2-3
clone_size: few
d_call: -
cdr3_nt: TGTGCCAGCGGGCTTTCAGATAGCACAGATACGCAGTATTTT
cdr3_aa: CASGLSDSTDTQYF

v_call: TRBV5-1
j_call: TRBJ2-2
clone_size: -
d_call: -
cdr3_nt: TGCGCCAGCAGGGGCAGTCTCGGGGAGCTGTTTTTT
cdr3_aa: CASRGSLGELFF

v_call: TRBV7-9
j_call: TRBJ2-5
clone_size: -
d_call: -
cdr3_nt: TGTGCCAGCAGCTTAGAACCAGGGCTGAAGACCCAGTACTTC
cdr3_aa: CASSLEPGLKTQYF

v_call: TRBV10-3
j_call: TRBJ2-7
clone_size: -
d_call: -
cdr3_nt: TGTGCCATCAGTGGGGGGACGGTCTCCTACGAGCAGTACTTC
cdr3_aa: CAISGGTVSYEQYF

v_call: TRBV21-1
j_call: TRBJ2-3
clone_size: -
d_call: -
cdr3_nt: TGTGCCAGCAGCATAGGATCTTGGAAAAACACAGATACGCAGTATTTT
cdr3_aa: CASSIGSWKNTDTQYF

v_call: TRBV10-2
j_call: TRBJ2-1
clone_size: -
d_call: TRBD1
cdr3_nt: TGCGCCAGCAGTGAGTCGGGGGGACAGGGTAAGAATGAGCAGTTCTTC
cdr3_aa: CASSESGGQGKNEQFF

v_call: TRBV7-2
j_call: TRBJ2-1
clone_size: -
d_call: TRBD2
cdr3_nt: TGTGCCAGCAGCCTCCTAGCGGGAGATTACAATGAGCAGTTCTTC
cdr3_aa: CASSLLAGDYNEQFF

v_call: TRBV5-6
j_call: TRBJ2-1
clone_size: -
d_call: -
cdr3_nt: TGTGCCAGCAGCTTGGCCTTGGTCTCGAATGAGCAGTTCTTC
cdr3_aa: CASSLALVSNEQFF

v_call: TRBV7-9
j_call: TRBJ1-2
clone_size: -
d_call: -
cdr3_nt: TGTGCCAGCAGCTTAGTAAGGGAAGAAGGCTACACCTTC
cdr3_aa: CASSLVREEGYTF

v_call: TRBV7-2
j_call: TRBJ2-4
clone_size: many
d_call: -
cdr3_nt: TGTGCCAGCAGCCCCGTTACTCTGGGGGCCAAAAACATTCAGTACTTC
cdr3_aa: CASSPVTLGAKNIQYF

v_call: TRBV28
j_call: TRBJ1-6
clone_size: -
d_call: -
cdr3_nt: TGTGCCAGCAGTTTGCAGGGGCGGGCGCCCCTCCACTTT
cdr3_aa: CASSLQGRAPLHF

v_call: TRBV5-1
j_call: TRBJ2-3
clone_size: -
d_call: -
cdr3_nt: TGCGCCAGCAGCTTGGCCGCCGGAGGTGGCACAGATACGCAGTATTTT
cdr3_aa: CASSLAAGGGTDTQYF

v_call: TRBV19
j_call: TRBJ1-4
clone_size: -
d_call: TRBD1
cdr3_nt: TGTGCCAGTAGTACGGTGGCAGGGGGGAGTGAAAAACTGTTTTTT
cdr3_aa: CASSTVAGGSEKLFF

v_call: TRBV28
j_call: TRBJ2-7
clone_size: -
d_call: TRBD1
cdr3_nt: TGTGCCAGCAGATCCGGACAGGGCTACGAGCAGTACTTC
cdr3_aa: CASRSGQGYEQYF

v_call: TRBV28
j_call: TRBJ1-2
clone_size: -
d_call: -
cdr3_nt: TGTGCCAGCAGTTTATCCGGGGGGTTGGGCTATGGCTACACCTTC
cdr3_aa: CASSLSGGLGYGYTF

v_call: TRBV23-1
j_call: TRBJ2-2
clone_size: once
d_call: TRBD1
cdr3_nt: TGCGCCAGCAGTGTACCGGGACAGGGGTTCGGGGAGCTGTTTTTT
cdr3_aa: CASSVPGQGFGELFF

v_call: TRBV27
j_call: TRBJ1-4
clone_size: -
d_call: -
cdr3_nt: TGTGCCAGCAGTTTATCCTTTTACGAAAAACTGTTTTTT
cdr3_aa: CASSLSFYEKLFF

v_call: TRBV7-2
j_call: TRBJ2-1
clone_size: -
d_call: TRBD2
cdr3_nt: TGTGCCAGCAGAAGGACTAGCGGGAGCGATGAGCAGTTCTTC
cdr3_aa: CASRRTSGSDEQFF

v_call: TRBV28
j_call: TRBJ1-2
clone_size: -
d_call: -
cdr3_nt: TGTGCCAGCATCGGCCCCTTTAAGGGGGGCTACACCTTC
cdr3_aa: CASIGPFKGGYTF

v_call: TRBV28
j_call: TRBJ2-1
clone_size: -
d_call: TRBD1
cdr3_nt: TGTGCCAGCGGTGCAGGGGGCGCCTCCTACAATGAGCAGTTCTTC
cdr3_aa: CASGAGGASYNEQFF

v_call: TRBV7-6
j_call: TRBJ2-5
clone_size: once
d_call: -
cdr3_nt: TGTGCCAGCAGCTTAGCTCAGGGCCCAATCGTCGAGACCCAGTACTTC
cdr3_aa: CASSLAQGPIVETQYF

v_call: TRBV19
j_call: TRBJ2-6
clone_size: -
d_call: -
cdr3_nt: TGTGCCAGTATCCCCGGGCAGAACGGTCTCTCTGGGGCCAACGTCCTGACTTTC
cdr3_aa: CASIPGQNGLSGANVLTF

v_call: TRBV29-1
j_call: TRBJ2-1
clone_size: -
d_call: TRBD2
cdr3_nt: TGCAGCGGGTGGGGACTAGCGGACTACAATGAGCAGTTCTTC
cdr3_aa: CSGWGLADYNEQFF

v_call: TRBV7-7
j_call: TRBJ2-5
clone_size: -
d_call: TRBD2
cdr3_nt: TGTGCCAGCAGCTTAGAAGCGGGAGGGCCGGGAGAGACCCAGTACTTC
cdr3_aa: CASSLEAGGPGETQYF

v_call: TRBV6-5
j_call: TRBJ2-7
clone_size: few
d_call: TRBD2
cdr3_nt: TGTGCCAGCAGTTACTCAGCGACTAGCGGCTCCTACGAGCAGTACTTC
cdr3_aa: CASSYSATSGSYEQYF

v_call: TRBV23-1
j_call: TRBJ2-5
clone_size: -
d_call: TRBD2
cdr3_nt: TGCGCCAGCAGTCAATCGTCGACTAGCGGGGCCCCCTCGAAAGAGACCCAGTACTTC
cdr3_aa: CASSQSSTSGAPSKETQYF

v_call: TRBV6-1
j_call: TRBJ2-7
clone_size: once
d_call: TRBD1
cdr3_nt: TGTGCCACCGTCGACAGGGCTGGCTACGAGCAGTACTTC
cdr3_aa: CATVDRAGYEQYF

v_call: TRBV7-2
j_call: TRBJ1-1
clone_size: few
d_call: -
cdr3_nt: TGTGCCAGCAGCTTATCAGGTTACTTGAACACTGAAGCTTTCTTT
cdr3_aa: CASSLSGYLNTEAFF

v_call: TRBV28
j_call: TRBJ2-6
clone_size: once
d_call: -
cdr3_nt: TGTGCCAGCAGTTCTGACGGGAGTAGGGGGCCCACCTCTGGGGCCAACGTCCTGACTTTC
cdr3_aa: CASSSDGSRGPTSGANVLTF

v_call: TRBV7-9
j_call: TRBJ2-7
clone_size: few
d_call: TRBD2
cdr3_nt: TGTGCCAGCAGCTTTAATAGCGGGGCTGGCGAGCAGTACTTC
cdr3_aa: CASSFNSGAGEQYF

v_call: TRBV5-1
j_call: TRBJ1-2
clone_size: -
d_call: TRBD1
cdr3_nt: TGCGCCAGCAGCTCAGTGGGGACAGGGGGCTATGGCTACACCTTC
cdr3_aa: CASSSVGTGGYGYTF

v_call: TRBV18
j_call: TRBJ1-3
clone_size: -
d_call: -
cdr3_nt: TGTGCCAGCTCACCCGGGGTACGAGCGGGAAACACCATATATTTT
cdr3_aa: CASSPGVRAGNTIYF

v_call: TRBV5-5
j_call: TRBJ2-2
clone_size: -
d_call: -
cdr3_nt: TGTGCCAGCAGCCCGGTTAGGGGGGTTGGTATCGGGGAGCTGTTTTTT
cdr3_aa: CASSPVRGVGIGELFF

v_call: TRBV4-1
j_call: TRBJ1-2
clone_size: -
d_call: -
cdr3_nt: TGCGCCAGCAGCCAAGAAGGGACGGCCCCGGTAGGCTACACCTTC
cdr3_aa: CASSQEGTAPVGYTF

v_call: TRBV19
j_call: TRBJ2-3
clone_size: few
d_call: TRBD2
cdr3_nt: TGTGCCAGTAGTATAGAGGGGAGCGGGATTACAGCGCAAAATACGCAGTATTTT
cdr3_aa: CASSIEGSGITAQNTQYF

v_call: TRBV5-1
j_call: TRBJ2-2
clone_size: -
d_call: TRBD2
cdr3_nt: TGCGCCAGCAGCTTCCAGCGGGATGGCCCCGGGGAGCTGTTTTTT
cdr3_aa: CASSFQRDGPGELFF

v_call: TRBV5-4
j_call: TRBJ2-1
clone_size: -
d_call: TRBD2
cdr3_nt: TGTGCCAGCAGCCGGGGGGTCCCCAATGAGCAGTTCTTC
cdr3_aa: CASSRGVPNEQFF

v_call: TRBV6-1
j_call: TRBJ2-3
clone_size: -
d_call: TRBD1
cdr3_nt: TGTGCCAGCAGAAAACAGGGGGTCCCGGATACGCAGTATTTT
cdr3_aa: CASRKQGVPDTQYF

v_call: TRBV7-9
j_call: TRBJ1-1
clone_size: many
d_call: TRBD1
cdr3_nt: TGTGCCAGCAGCATACAGGGGGATACTGAAGCTTTCTTT
cdr3_aa: CASSIQGDTEAFF

v_call: TRBV5-1
j_call: TRBJ2-1
clone_size: few
d_call: -
cdr3_nt: TGCGCCAGCAGCTTGGACTCGGGCAGCTACAATGAGCAGTTCTTC
cdr3_aa: CASSLDSGSYNEQFF

v_call: TRBV5-4
j_call: TRBJ2-3
clone_size: -
d_call: TRBD2
cdr3_nt: TGTGCCAGCAGCACGGGACTAGCGGGGCCAGATACGCAGTATTTT
cdr3_aa: CASSTGLAGPDTQYF

v_call: TRBV6-5
j_call: TRBJ1-4
clone_size: -
d_call: TRBD1
cdr3_nt: TGTGCCAGCAGTTACTCGAACAGGGGTGGTGAAAAACTGTTTTTT
cdr3_aa: CASSYSNRGGEKLFF

v_call: TRBV27
j_call: TRBJ2-3
clone_size: -
d_call: -
cdr3_nt: TGTGCCAGCAGTTTGCAGGGTTCAGATACGCAGTATTTT
cdr3_aa: CASSLQGSDTQYF

v_call: TRBV5-1
j_call: TRBJ2-7
clone_size: -
d_call: TRBD2
cdr3_nt: TGCGCCAGCAGCGGGGGACTAGCGGCCTACGAGCAGTACTTC
cdr3_aa: CASSGGLAAYEQYF

v_call: TRBV28
j_call: TRBJ1-5
clone_size: -
d_call: -
cdr3_nt: TGTGCCAGCACCTGGAGGGGGAATCAGCCCCAGCATTTT
cdr3_aa: CASTWRGNQPQHF